This entry lists 22 T cell receptor beta chains sequenced from one sample in a study of blood T cell repertoires in COVID-19. Measured with immunoSEQ multiplex PCR; TCRdb has only the in-frame clones, and not every one. This sample has about 370,000 clones, with around 91% found just once. The source material was PBMCs or T cells enriched from blood (not recorded which). These receptors all come from a man between 18 and 29 years old who had recovered from COVID-19.

CDR3 sequence reads: CASSAAIRGTYEQYF. The CDR3 DNA sequence: TGTGCCAGCAGTGCCGCGATAAGGGGGACCTACGAGCAGTACTTC. The V gene is TRBV28, the J gene TRBJ2-7; D may be TRBD1 (6 bases). Germline V gene lookup returns CDR1 MDHEN and CDR2 SYDVKM. The CDR3 loop spans 15 amino acids. V lost 5 bases and J lost 2, with 16 bases in between.

V is TRBV7-9 and J is TRBJ1-4; 10 bases are shared with TRBD1. Germline V gene data show CDR1 as SEHNR and CDR2 as FQNEAQ (reference sequence). J was trimmed by 7 bases and V by 8 bases; bases with no gene match: 7. This CDR3 region has 14 residues. DNA for the CDR3: TGTGCCAGCGGGGCCGGGACAGGGGCTGAAAAACTGTTTTTT. As protein: CASGAGTGAEKLFF.

The chain employs TRBV5-1 and TRBJ1-2; no definite D call. The V gene lost 1 base and the J gene lost 6 bases, with 16 bases spanning the gap. Germline loops: CDR1 SGHRS, CDR2 YFSETQ. This CDR3 region has 15 residues. The chain's CDR3 is CASSLTTPLGHGYTF. CDR3 bases: TGCGCCAGCAGCTTGACGACCCCCTTGGGCCATGGCTACACCTTC. The variable domain in full, completed from reference TRBV5-1 and TRBJ1-2, reads KAGVTQTPRYLIKTRGQQVTLSCSPISGHRSVSWYQQTPGQGLQFLFEYFSETQRNKGNFPGRFSGRQFSNSRSEMNVSTLELGDSALYLCASSLTTPLGHGYTFGSGTRLTVV.

The rearrangement links TRBV7-9 to TRBJ2-7, with a possible D match to TRBD2 (6 bases). This CDR3 contains 13 residues. The germline CDR1 and CDR2 sequences are SEHNR and FQNEAQ (reference sequence). V dropped 2 bases and J dropped 12 bases, with 17 bases sitting between them. CDR3 sequence (DNA): TGTGCCAGCAGCTTACTCTCTAGCGATAGACCGTACTTC. As protein: CASSLLSSDRPYF.

The chain is built from TRBV18 and TRBJ1-1; tentative D call: TRBD1 (5 bases). CDR1 and CDR2 (germline): KGHSH, LQKENI. The ends were cut back, 6 bases at V and 5 bases at J, with 13 bases in the middle. This CDR3 has 13 residues. The CDR3 DNA sequence: TGTGCCAGCTCCTCCGACGGGGGGACTGAAGCTTTCTTT. Translation: CASSSDGGTEAFF.

V gene TRBV5-1 combines with J gene TRBJ1-2; D not resolved. V gave up 2 bases and J gave up 4 bases, with 12 bases separating them. This CDR3 has 14 amino acids. In germline, CDR1 is SGHRS, CDR2 YFSETQ. The CDR3 DNA sequence: TGCGCCAGCAGCTTTGAGGGAAAATTCTATGGCTACACCTTC. Translation: CASSFEGKFYGYTF.

The chain joins TRBV7-6 to TRBJ2-5; D possibly corresponds to TRBD1 (5 bases). Between the trimmed V and J ends, which lost 4 bases and 1 base, there was a span of 13 bases. This CDR3 has 15 amino acids. Germline CDR1 is SGHVS and CDR2 is FNYEAQ. CDR3 sequence reads: CASSSYRRIQETQYF. CDR3 in DNA: TGTGCCAGCAGCTCTTACAGGAGAATCCAAGAGACCCAGTACTTC.

The V and J genes are TRBV24-1 and TRBJ2-5; 7 bases agree with TRBD1. The CDR3 sequence is 16 residues long. J gave up 1 base and V 7 bases, and 11 bases lay outside the gene matches. Germline CDR1 and CDR2: KGHDR and SFDVKD. The CDR3 DNA is TGTGCCACCAGATTCGACGCGACAGGGCCCCAAGAGACCCAGTACTTC. This translates into CATRFDATGPQETQYF.

V and J are TRBV4-1 and TRBJ2-7; D is possibly TRBD1 (6 bases). CDR1 is MGHRA and CDR2 is YSYEKL in the germline V gene. The CDR3 length is 15 residues. Trimming left V 1 base short and J 2 bases short, with 12 bases between. The CDR3 here is CASSQAGGYTYEQYF. CDR3 DNA sequence: TGCGCCAGCAGCCAAGCTGGGGGCTATACCTACGAGCAGTACTTC.

V gene TRBV5-4 combines with J gene TRBJ2-7, with D possibly TRBD2 on 5 matching bases. The CDR3 consists of 15 residues. V lost 4 bases, J lost 6 bases, and 20 bases lay in between. Per germline, CDR1 SGHNT and CDR2 YYREEE (reference sequence). The CDR3 loop reads CASSLAGQIPSEQYF. The CDR3 DNA reads TGTGCCAGCAGCCTAGCCGGGCAGATCCCGTCCGAGCAGTACTTC.

V is TRBV18 and J is TRBJ2-2, with D tentatively TRBD1 (5 bases). V lost 5 bases to trimming and J lost 1 base, with 14 bases between them. The V gene's germline CDR1 is KGHSH and CDR2 LQKENI. This CDR3 spans 16 amino acids. The CDR3 DNA follows: TGTGCCAGCTCAGGGTTAACAGGCCTGAACACCGGGGAGCTGTTTTTT. Translated, it gives CASSGLTGLNTGELFF.

The chain couples TRBV10-2 to TRBJ2-3; 9 bases are a match to TRBD2. Looked up from germline, CDR1 is WSHSY and CDR2 is SAAADI. J lost 2 bases, V lost 5 bases, and 2 bases had no gene match. This CDR3 is built from 14 residues. Here the CDR3 reads CASSSGGLTDTQYF. DNA for the CDR3: TGCGCCAGCAGTAGCGGGGGGCTCACAGATACGCAGTATTTT.

The CDR3 nucleotides are TGTGCCAGCAGTTTCCTCCGCCCAAAAAGAGACGGGGAGAACTATGGCTACACCTTC. It codes for CASSFLRPKRDGENYGYTF. This chain links TRBV28 with TRBJ1-2; D uncertain. Germline loops: CDR1 MDHEN, CDR2 SYDVKM. V was clipped by 3 bases and J by 2 bases, with 25 bases between them. The CDR3 has 19 residues.

The J gene is TRBJ1-1, the V gene TRBV9, with TRBD1 matching over 9 bases. Germline V gene lookup returns CDR1 SGDLS and CDR2 YYNGEE. This CDR3 spans 14 amino acids. V was clipped by 0 bases and J by 5 bases; unmatched bases: 2. CDR3 protein: CASSVGQGDTEAFF. For the CDR3, the DNA is TGTGCCAGCAGCGTAGGACAGGGGGATACTGAAGCTTTCTTT.

The chain uses TRBV4-2 and TRBJ2-3, with 10 bases lining up with TRBD2. There are 15 residues in the CDR3. CDR1 and CDR2 from the germline V gene are LGHNA and YNFKEQ. J was trimmed by 7 bases and V by 1 base; bases with no gene match: 5. The CDR3 reads CASSQGLAGEHTQYF. CDR3 nucleotide sequence: TGTGCCAGCAGCCAAGGGCTAGCGGGGGAGCATACGCAGTATTTT.

This chain uses TRBV11-2 with TRBJ2-5, with a weak D call TRBD2 (5 bases). The germline V gene encodes CDR1 SGHAT and CDR2 FQNNGV. This CDR3 comprises 15 residues. The germline V and J ends were trimmed by 8 bases and 2 bases, with 18 bases remaining between them. In nucleotides, the CDR3 is TGTGCCAGCGGCGCTTCCGGGGTCCTACAAGAGACCCAGTACTTC. It is translated as CASGASGVLQETQYF.

CDR3 nucleotide sequence: TGTGCCAGCAGCAACACTAGCGGGGGGGAGAACACCGGGGAGCTGTTTTTT. Translation gives CASSNTSGGENTGELFF. The rearrangement uses TRBV21-1 and TRBJ2-2; TRBD2, as called in the table, went unchecked against the DNA. TRBV21-1 is deemed a pseudogene. The CDR3 loop spans 17 amino acids.

CDR3 nucleotide sequence: TGTGCCAGCAGCCCCGCCACGGGGAGTGAAAAACTGTTTTTT. Protein sequence: CASSPATGSEKLFF. The chain carries TRBV3-1 (or the pseudogene TRBV3-2) and TRBJ1-4; D gene ambiguous. V lost 4 bases to trimming and J lost 7 bases, with 13 bases between them. The CDR3 length is 14 residues. CDR1 and CDR2 from the germline V gene are LGHDT and YNNKEL (reference sequence).

The chain uses TRBV2 and TRBJ1-6; 11 bases match TRBD1. The CDR3 sequence is 13 residues long. V dropped 8 bases and J dropped 6; count of bases not matched to a gene: 0. Germline-derived CDR1 and CDR2 are SNHLY and FYNNEI. In nucleotides, the CDR3 is TGTGCCAGCGGGACAGGGGGTAATTCACCCCTCCACTTT. Protein sequence: CASGTGGNSPLHF.

V gene TRBV19 combines with J gene TRBJ2-1, with TRBD2 as a possible D gene (6 bases). The CDR3 runs to 14 residues. Germline V gives CDR1 LNHDA, CDR2 SQIVND (reference sequence). The V end was cut by 7 bases, the J end by 4 bases, with 14 bases between. For the CDR3, the DNA is TGTGCCAGTACTCCGGAGGGCAGTTACAATGAGCAGTTCTTC. It encodes CASTPEGSYNEQFF.

The chain is built from TRBV28 and TRBJ2-7, with 11 bases identical to TRBD2. Germline values: CDR1 MDHEN, CDR2 SYDVKM. V trimming: 3 bases; J trimming: 2 bases; junction bases outside the gene matches: 9. This CDR3 region has 17 residues. The CDR3 loop reads CASSFGGLAGGTYEQYF. DNA for the CDR3: TGTGCCAGCAGTTTCGGGGGCCTAGCGGGAGGAACCTACGAGCAGTACTTC.

The chain carries TRBV6-5 and TRBJ2-7; a possible D gene is TRBD2 (5 bases). The CDR3 extends over 14 amino acids. Looked up from germline, CDR1 is MNHEY and CDR2 is SVGAGI. The V gene lost 2 bases and the J gene lost 0 bases, with 8 bases spanning the gap. The DNA for the CDR3 is TGTGCCAGCAGTTACAAGGGAGCCTCCTACGAGCAGTACTTC. Its protein product is CASSYKGASYEQYF.